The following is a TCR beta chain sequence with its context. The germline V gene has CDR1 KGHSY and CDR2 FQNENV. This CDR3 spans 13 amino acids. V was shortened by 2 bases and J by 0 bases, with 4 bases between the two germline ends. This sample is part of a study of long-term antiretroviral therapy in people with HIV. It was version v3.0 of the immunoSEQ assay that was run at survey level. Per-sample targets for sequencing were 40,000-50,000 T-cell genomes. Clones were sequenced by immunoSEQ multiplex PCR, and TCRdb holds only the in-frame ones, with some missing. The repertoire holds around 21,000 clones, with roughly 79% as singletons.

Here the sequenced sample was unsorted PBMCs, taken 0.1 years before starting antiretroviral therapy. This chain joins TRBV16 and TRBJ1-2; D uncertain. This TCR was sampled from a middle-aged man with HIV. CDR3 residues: CASSQGPNYGYTF. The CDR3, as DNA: TGTGCCAGCAGCCAAGGCCCTAACTATGGCTACACCTTC. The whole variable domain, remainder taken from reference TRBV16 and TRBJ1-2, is GEEVAQTPKHLVRGEGQKAKLYCAPIKGHSYVFWYQQVLKNEFKFLISFQNENVFDETGMPKERFSAKCLPNSPCSLEIQATKLEDSAVYFCASSQGPNYGYTFGSGTRLTVV.